This TCR beta chain was identified in a study of cytomegalovirus exposure and HLA in healthy donors. The wider study: The 90 to 150 validation repertoires used the same platform as the roughly 610 first-cohort repertoires, a later analysis reported. Overall study results and limits: The tendency of first-cohort TCR clusters to co-occur in the 100 to 150 validation repertoires was identified by a subsequent analysis.

The protocol was immunoSEQ multiplex PCR, while the TCRdb copy is restricted to in-frame clones and leaves out a portion. The sample records 150,000 or so clones, 84% being singletons. The V and J ends lost 7 bases and 2 bases respectively, with 9 bases between them. The CDR3 spans 12 residues. CDR1 and CDR2 (germline): SGHRS, YFSETQ. This clone was seen just once. What it binds is unknown. The 120-subject validation cohort, separate from the approximately 670-subject first cohort, included the donors. Input material: PBMCs. The chain recombines TRBV5-1 with TRBJ1-2; unclear D gene. The clonotype comes from a man aged 25-40 years in good health and CMV-seropositive. The CDR3 protein is CASGRVNYGYTF. In nucleotides, the CDR3 is TGCGCCAGCGGCCGGGTAAACTATGGCTACACCTTC.